This T cell receptor beta chain was sequenced during a study of blood T cell repertoires in COVID-19. About the research overall: Sources were T cells, B-cell-depleted T cells, or PBMCs; the material itself was cDNA or gDNA.

The CDR3 contains 16 residues. The germline V gene encodes CDR1 SGDLS and CDR2 YYNGEE. V lost 0 bases, J lost 1 base, and 14 bases lay in between. In the authors' methods: Cell counts per sample came from amplifying reference gene primers. The assay was immunoSEQ multiplex PCR, and TCRdb's table has in-frame clones only and misses some. V, J and clone size are taken as reported in that table, and D and trimming were inferred from the DNA itself. Altogether more than 95,000 clones are present, around 81% being singletons, with the ten largest covering 8% to 10%. What was sequenced was peripheral blood. The receptor was isolated from a woman aged 70 to 79 with acute or convalescent COVID-19. The gene calls are TRBV9 and TRBJ2-7; weak D call: TRBD1 (6 bases). CDR3 DNA sequence: TGTGCCAGCAGCGTAGGTTCCAGGGGCCCTTCCTACGAGCAGTACTTC. Its translation is CASSVGSRGPSYEQYF. The entire variable domain, with the rest obtained from reference TRBV9 and TRBJ2-7, is as follows: DSGVTQTPKHLITATGQRVTLRCSPRSGDLSVYWYQQSLDQGLQFLIQYYNGEERAKGNILERFSAQQFPDLHSELNLSSLELGDSALYFCASSVGSRGPSYEQYFGPGTRLTVT.